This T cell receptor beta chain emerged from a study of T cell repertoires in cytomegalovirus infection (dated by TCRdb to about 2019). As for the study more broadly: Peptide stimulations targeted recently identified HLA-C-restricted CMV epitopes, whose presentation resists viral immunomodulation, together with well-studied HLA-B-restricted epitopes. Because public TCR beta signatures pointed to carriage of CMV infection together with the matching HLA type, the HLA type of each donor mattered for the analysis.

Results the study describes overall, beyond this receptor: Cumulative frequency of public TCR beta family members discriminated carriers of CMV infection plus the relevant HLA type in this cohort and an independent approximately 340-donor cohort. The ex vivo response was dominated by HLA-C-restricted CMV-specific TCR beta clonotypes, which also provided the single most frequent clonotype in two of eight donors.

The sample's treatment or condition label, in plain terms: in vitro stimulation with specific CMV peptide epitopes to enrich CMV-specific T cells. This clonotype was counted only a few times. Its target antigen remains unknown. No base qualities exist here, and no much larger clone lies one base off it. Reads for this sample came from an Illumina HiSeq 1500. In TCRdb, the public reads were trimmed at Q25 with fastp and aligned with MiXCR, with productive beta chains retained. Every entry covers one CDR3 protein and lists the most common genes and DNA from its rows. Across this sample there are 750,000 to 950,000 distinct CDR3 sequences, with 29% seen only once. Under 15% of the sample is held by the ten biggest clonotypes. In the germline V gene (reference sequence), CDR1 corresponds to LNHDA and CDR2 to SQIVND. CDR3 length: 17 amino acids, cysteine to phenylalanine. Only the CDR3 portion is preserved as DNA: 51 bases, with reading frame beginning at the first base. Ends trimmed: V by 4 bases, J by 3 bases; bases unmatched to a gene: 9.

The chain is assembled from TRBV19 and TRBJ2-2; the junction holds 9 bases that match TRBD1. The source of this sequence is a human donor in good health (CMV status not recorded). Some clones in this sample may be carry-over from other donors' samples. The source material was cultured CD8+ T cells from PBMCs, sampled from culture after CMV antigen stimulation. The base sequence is TGTGCCAGTAGTACCTGGGGCCGGGACAGGGACACCGGGGAGCTGTTTTTT. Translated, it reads CASSTWGRDRDTGELFF.